The rows below give T cell receptor beta chains drawn from one sample of a study of identical twins. TCRdb ran MiXCR on the 5' RACE reads and lists one entry per CDR3 protein. Here the sample spans 280,000 or so distinct CDR3 sequences, roughly 8.6% being singletons. The data were also submitted as part of a second study, on yellow fever vaccine responses in identical twins.

The specimen sequenced was memory (CD45RO+) T cells sorted from blood. These receptors all stem from a woman between 18 and 29 years old in good health. Each CDR3 is given with its conserved first and last residue. Fields, in order: V gene, clone size, J gene, D gene, CDR3 protein, CDR3 DNA. A D gene is named only where the DNA matches it firmly. Rows give clone size only sometimes, using once, few, many, or a class for an expanded clone.

TRBV5-1,-,TRBJ1-4,-,CASSSGLEEKLFF,TGCGCCAGCAGCTCAGGGTTAGAGGAAAAACTGTTTTTT
TRBV6-5,few,TRBJ2-1,-,CASSYPMTYNEQFF,TGTGCCAGCAGTTACCCAATGACATACAATGAGCAGTTCTTC
TRBV20-1,many,TRBJ2-1,-,CSARKDWFSYNEQFF,TGCAGTGCTAGGAAGGACTGGTTTTCCTACAATGAGCAGTTCTTC
TRBV5-1,-,TRBJ2-3,TRBD2,CASSATTSGHTDTQYF,TGCGCCAGCAGCGCGACGACTAGCGGGCACACAGATACGCAGTATTTT
TRBV12-3/TRBV12-4,many,TRBJ2-2,-,CASSLLGRDRGRTGELFF,TGTGCCAGCAGTTTATTAGGCCGGGACCGGGGCAGAACCGGGGAGCTGTTTTTT
TRBV12-3/TRBV12-4,many,TRBJ1-1,-,CASTWDPNTEAFF,TGTGCCAGCACCTGGGACCCGAACACTGAAGCTTTCTTT
TRBV27,few,TRBJ2-2,-,CASSLYRETGELFF,TGTGCCAGCAGTTTATACAGGGAAACCGGGGAGCTGTTTTTT
TRBV6-5,few,TRBJ2-4,TRBD2,CASSYGGVENIQYF,TGTGCCAGCAGTTACGGGGGGGTAGAAAACATTCAGTACTTC
TRBV20-1,-,TRBJ2-5,-,CSASALPRGLGVETQYF,TGCAGTGCTAGTGCCCTGCCTCGGGGGTTGGGTGTAGAGACCCAGTACTTC
TRBV11-3,-,TRBJ2-7,TRBD1,CASSLDRMGQSYEQYF,TGTGCCAGCAGCTTAGATCGAATGGGACAGAGCTACGAGCAGTACTTC
TRBV29-1,few,TRBJ2-7,-,CSVGTAYEQYF,TGCAGCGTTGGGACAGCCTACGAGCAGTACTTC
TRBV6-1,-,TRBJ2-2,-,CASSRAGRGELFF,TGTGCCAGCAGTCGGGCGGGGCGTGGGGAGCTGTTTTTT
TRBV18,-,TRBJ2-4,TRBD2,CASSPQISGSDIQYF,TGTGCCAGCTCACCACAAATTAGCGGGAGTGACATTCAGTACTTC
TRBV20-1,many,TRBJ2-2,-,CSARPQAGELFF,TGCAGTGCTAGACCCCAAGCCGGGGAGCTGTTTTTT
TRBV25-1,-,TRBJ2-3,-,CASVGQRLTDTQYF,TGTGCCAGCGTAGGTCAGCGGCTCACAGATACGCAGTATTTT
TRBV6-7,many,TRBJ1-6,TRBD1,CASSQMGQGNSPLHF,TGTGCCAGCAGCCAGATGGGACAGGGTAATTCACCCCTCCACTTT
TRBV5-1,many,TRBJ2-5,-,CASSLVEGTETQYF,TGCGCCAGCAGCTTGGTAGAGGGAACCGAGACCCAGTACTTC
TRBV6-4,-,TRBJ2-2,-,CASSDSAAGTGELFF,TGTGCCAGCAGTGACTCGGCGGCAGGTACCGGGGAGCTGTTTTTT
TRBV3-1,few,TRBJ2-7,-,CASSQDPPGLAIPYEQYF,TGTGCCAGCAGCCAAGACCCCCCGGGTTTGGCGATACCCTACGAGCAGTACTTC
TRBV12-3/TRBV12-4,-,TRBJ1-6,TRBD1,CASRQDRGNSPLHF,TGTGCCAGCAGGCAGGACAGGGGTAATTCACCCCTCCACTTT
TRBV20-1,many,TRBJ1-1,-,CSAPGEVSVNTEAFF,TGCAGTGCTCCCGGCGAGGTTTCCGTGAACACTGAAGCTTTCTTT
TRBV7-2,few,TRBJ2-1,-,CASSLGGRSQFF,TGTGCCAGCAGCTTAGGGGGTAGAAGCCAGTTCTTC
TRBV15,-,TRBJ1-3,-,CATSRDNRVASLSGNTIYF,TGTGCCACCAGCAGAGATAACCGGGTGGCATCGCTTTCTGGAAACACCATATATTTT
TRBV20-1,-,TRBJ2-7,-,CSARDQAYEQYF,TGCAGTGCTAGAGATCAGGCCTACGAGCAGTACTTC
TRBV6-1,-,TRBJ1-1,-,CASCQPGTDYNTEAFF,TGTGCCAGCTGTCAACCCGGGACGGATTATAACACTGAAGCTTTCTTT
TRBV14,many,TRBJ2-5,-,CASSRKTGLASNRQETQYF,TGTGCCAGCAGCCGGAAGACAGGACTGGCTTCAAACCGCCAAGAGACCCAGTACTTC
TRBV7-4,many,TRBJ2-1,TRBD2,CASSQANISTSGGGSNEQFF,TGTGCCAGCAGCCAAGCCAACATCTCCACTAGCGGGGGGGGTTCCAATGAGCAGTTCTTC
TRBV20-1,-,TRBJ2-2,-,CSARGGSLSGELFF,TGCAGTGCTAGAGGTGGCTCCCTGTCCGGGGAGCTGTTTTTT
TRBV2,-,TRBJ2-1,-,CASGRRNNEQFF,TGTGCCAGCGGGCGCAGGAACAATGAGCAGTTCTTC
TRBV28,-,TRBJ2-5,-,CASNPAPQETQYF,TGTGCCAGCAACCCGGCCCCCCAGGAGACCCAGTACTTC
TRBV4-1,-,TRBJ2-1,TRBD2,CASSQAGGRRGEQFF,TGCGCCAGCAGCCAAGCGGGAGGGAGGCGAGGTGAGCAGTTCTTC
TRBV5-1,many,TRBJ1-1,TRBD1,CASSTTGQGFTEAFF,TGCGCCAGCAGCACCACGGGACAGGGATTTACTGAAGCTTTCTTT
TRBV20-1,few,TRBJ2-7,-,CSARGAPPNSYEQYF,TGCAGTGCCCGGGGGGCGCCCCCGAACTCTTACGAGCAGTACTTC
TRBV7-8,-,TRBJ2-6,-,CASIPGSGATGANVLTF,TGTGCCAGCATCCCGGGATCGGGGGCTACAGGGGCCAACGTCCTGACTTTC
TRBV10-3,many,TRBJ1-6,-,CAISEGLGSSPLHF,TGTGCCATCAGTGAAGGACTCGGGAGTTCACCCCTCCACTTT
TRBV5-5,many,TRBJ1-3,TRBD1,CASSRDSSGNTIYF,TGTGCCAGCAGCAGGGACAGCTCTGGAAACACCATATATTTT
TRBV3-1,-,TRBJ2-3,-,CASSQGQLSTDTQYF,TGTGCCAGCAGCCAAGGACAGCTGAGCACAGATACGCAGTATTTT
TRBV28,few,TRBJ1-1,-,CASSFWRTEAFF,TGTGCCAGCAGTTTTTGGAGAACTGAAGCTTTCTTT
TRBV12-3/TRBV12-4,few,TRBJ2-5,TRBD1,CASSLAPGQGSSQGTQYF,TGTGCCAGCAGTTTAGCGCCCGGACAGGGGTCATCTCAAGGTACCCAGTACTTC